The sequence of this TCR beta chain was determined in a study of T cells after yellow fever vaccination. Points from the study as a whole: When the response was secondary, it was weaker but reached its peak faster, day 5 versus 15. The booster response re-showed most primary clones: 95% to 96% CD4, over 80% CD8.

They built TCR cDNA with 5'RACE template switching, a step that put in a universal primer site and UMIs. TCRdb recomputed calls from the 5' RACE reads with MiXCR, one row per CDR3 protein. The repertoire has 250,000 to 400,000 distinct CDR3 sequences, over 4% of them found once; the top ten carry 20% to 25%. V was shortened by 1 base and J by 3 bases, with 10 bases between the two germline ends. The CDR3 contains 15 residues. Per germline, CDR1 LGHNA and CDR2 YSLEER. Many counts were recorded for this clonotype. Its antigen is undetermined. The sequence derives from a man younger than 30 who received the YFV17D yellow fever vaccine. The rearrangement links TRBV4-3 to TRBJ1-5; unclear D gene. This material consisted of PBMCs, taken 5 days after the yellow fever booster vaccination. CDR3 in amino acids: CASSQASGHNQPQHF. The CDR3 DNA reads as TGCGCCAGCAGCCAAGCCTCGGGCCACAATCAGCCCCAGCATTTT.